The 24 T cell receptor beta chains below come from one sample, sequenced in a study of blood T cell repertoires in COVID-19. Clones were sequenced by immunoSEQ multiplex PCR, and TCRdb holds only the in-frame ones, with some missing. The table lists about 64,000 clones, roughly 85% of them singletons. The sequenced material came from peripheral blood. These TCRs come from a woman in her sixties or seventies with COVID-19, enrolled during active disease.

This rearrangement joins TRBV6-5 to TRBJ1-6; tentatively, D is TRBD1 (5 bases). Trimming removed 2 bases from V and 10 bases from J, with 18 bases in between. The CDR3 spans 16 residues. In germline, CDR1 is MNHEY, CDR2 SVGAGI. The CDR3 coding sequence is TGTGCCAGCAGTTACGATGGGGCGCTAGTAAGCTCACCCCTCCACTTT. Translation gives CASSYDGALVSSPLHF.

The CDR3 region has the DNA TGCGCCAGCAGCCAAGAAGGAGCTAGCGGGGGATGGGCCTCCGGTGAGCAGTTCTTC. This encodes CASSQEGASGGWASGEQFF. The chain uses TRBV4-1 and TRBJ2-1; 10 bases match TRBD2. Germline trimming cut 0 bases from V and 9 bases from J; bases unmatched to any gene: 17. Germline V CDR1 and CDR2: MGHRA, YSYEKL. The CDR3 runs to 19 residues.

A few counts support this clone. The same CDR3 arises from other DNA sequences in this sample as well. The genes are TRBV27 and TRBJ2-7; a possible D gene is TRBD2 (5 bases). The CDR3 loop spans 13 amino acids. Looked up from germline, CDR1 is MNHEY and CDR2 is SMNVEV (reference sequence). V was trimmed by 5 bases and J by 2 bases, leaving 10 bases between them. The CDR3 region is CASSLGLTYEQYF. The CDR3 coding sequence is TGTGCCAGCAGTCTTGGACTTACCTACGAGCAGTACTTC.

V gene TRBV5-1 combines with J gene TRBJ1-3, with D possibly TRBD1 on 5 matching bases. Trimming took 0 bases from V and 2 from J, leaving 12 bases between them. The CDR3 covers 16 residues. Germline V CDR1 and CDR2: SGHRS, YFSETQ. CDR3 in amino acids: CASSLGGSDTGNTIYF. The CDR3 DNA reads TGCGCCAGCAGCTTGGGGGGCAGCGACACTGGAAACACCATATATTTT.

The chain links TRBV18 to TRBJ2-4, with D uncertain. This CDR3 region has 16 residues. The ends were cut back, 3 bases at V and 2 bases at J, with 14 bases in the middle. The germline V gene has CDR1 KGHSH and CDR2 LQKENI. DNA of the CDR3: TGTGCCAGCTCACCGGGCAGCCTCGCGACCAAAAACATTCAGTACTTC. Its protein is CASSPGSLATKNIQYF.

The chain is built from TRBV24-1 and TRBJ2-3; TRBD1 agrees at 12 bases. The CDR3 is 17 residues long. The V gene end was trimmed by 9 bases and the J gene end by 1 base; junction bases not matched to a gene: 10. From germline, CDR1 is KGHDR and CDR2 SFDVKD. The CDR3: CATGEGQGARGTDTQYF. The CDR3 region has the DNA TGTGCCACCGGGGAGGGACAGGGGGCGCGGGGCACAGATACGCAGTATTTT.

This clone was picked up a small number of times. The chain combines TRBV5-1 with TRBJ1-4; D uncertain. The CDR3 totals 18 residues. Germline V gene sequence: CDR1 SGHRS, CDR2 YFSETQ. The V gene lost 0 bases and the J gene lost 0 bases, with 15 bases spanning the gap. This chain's CDR3 is CASSLAAGWSATNEKLFF. The CDR3 DNA follows: TGCGCCAGCAGCTTGGCCGCCGGGTGGAGCGCAACTAATGAAAAACTGTTTTTT.

This chain joins TRBV10-2 and TRBJ2-3, with D possibly matching TRBD1 (6 bases). CDR1 and CDR2 from the germline V gene are WSHSY and SAAADI. The CDR3 loop spans 14 amino acids. V was shortened by 6 bases and J by 3 bases, with 13 bases between the two germline ends. As DNA, the CDR3 is TGCGCCAGCAGGCCAGGGGCTGGGACAGATACGCAGTATTTT. Its translation: CASRPGAGTDTQYF.

The chain joins TRBV4-2 to TRBJ2-6; 7 positions agree with TRBD2. CDR1 is LGHNA and CDR2 is YNFKEQ in the germline V gene. The CDR3 sequence is 18 residues long. V was pared by 3 bases and J by 6 bases, with 14 bases of the junction left unmatched. CDR3 nucleotide sequence: TGTGCCAGCAGCCACCGACTAGCAGGCCTCGTGGAGGCCAACGTCCTGACTTTC. The encoded protein is CASSHRLAGLVEANVLTF.

The J gene is TRBJ2-2, the V gene TRBV19; 8 nucleotides line up with TRBD1. V trimming: 8 bases; J trimming: 4 bases; junction bases outside the gene matches: 9. This CDR3 comprises 15 residues. Germline V gives CDR1 LNHDA, CDR2 SQIVND (reference sequence). CDR3 bases: TGTGCCAGTTCTCGGCAGGGGGCCGGCACCGGGGAGCTGTTTTTT. Its protein product is CASSRQGAGTGELFF. The full variable domain, completed using reference TRBV19 and TRBJ2-2, is DGGITQSPKYLFRKEGQNVTLSCEQNLNHDAMYWYRQDPGQGLRLIYYSQIVNDFQKGDIAEGYSVSREKKESFPLTVTSAQKNPTAFYLCASSRQGAGTGELFFGEGSRLTVL.

This clone was seen only a few times. CDR3 sequence reads: CASSVDRGNYGYTF. CDR3 sequence (DNA): TGCGCCAGCAGCGTGGACAGGGGTAACTATGGCTACACCTTC. V and J are TRBV5-1 and TRBJ1-2; TRBD1 aligns across 9 bases. The V gene's germline CDR1 is SGHRS and CDR2 YFSETQ. J was trimmed by 1 base and V by 4 bases; bases with no gene match: 2. The CDR3 length is 14 residues.

The CDR3 protein is CASIRKREGPETQYF. The CDR3 nucleotides are TGCGCCAGCATCCGGAAGCGGGAGGGCCCGGAGACCCAGTACTTC. The V and J genes are TRBV10-2 and TRBJ2-5; 10 positions match TRBD2. Germline CDR1 reads WSHSY; CDR2 reads SAAADI. The CDR3 runs to 15 residues. V was pared by 7 bases and J by 5 bases, with 10 bases of the junction left unmatched.

This clone has a handful of counts. The rearrangement links TRBV7-2 to TRBJ2-7; possibly TRBD1 for D (5 bases). V was clipped by 5 bases and J by 3 bases, with 11 bases between them. The CDR3 has 13 amino acids. The germline V gene has CDR1 SGHTA and CDR2 FQGNSA. DNA for the CDR3: TGTGCCAGCAGCCAGTCAGGGAACTACGAGCAGTACTTC. Translating gives CASSQSGNYEQYF.

The chain carries TRBV19 and TRBJ2-1, with 10 bases identical to TRBD2. Germline CDR1 LNHDA, CDR2 SQIVND (reference sequence). The trim removed 5 bases at V and 6 bases at J, leaving 16 bases unmatched. The CDR3 length is 18 residues. The CDR3 sequence: CASSPRASGGAEFNEQFF. The CDR3 bases are TGTGCCAGTAGTCCCCGGGCGAGCGGGGGGGCAGAGTTCAATGAGCAGTTCTTC.

This chain joins TRBV9 and TRBJ2-3; no reliable D call. The CDR3 has 13 amino acids. Per the germline V gene, CDR1 is SGDLS and CDR2 is YYNGEE. V was trimmed by 3 bases and J by 4 bases, leaving 9 bases between them. CDR3 nucleotides: TGTGCCAGCAGCGGCCCGCGCCCAGATACGCAGTATTTT. Residues: CASSGPRPDTQYF.

The chain links TRBV7-2 to TRBJ2-7; tentatively, D is TRBD2 (5 bases). This CDR3 has 13 amino acids. The germline V and J ends were trimmed by 5 bases and 2 bases, with 10 bases remaining between them. Germline V gene lookup returns CDR1 SGHTA and CDR2 FQGNSA. The CDR3 DNA sequence: TGTGCCAGCAGCCCCTGGCGGGCCTACGAGCAGTACTTC. This codes for CASSPWRAYEQYF.

The rearrangement uses TRBV4-1 and TRBJ2-2, with D hard to call. This CDR3 has 14 residues. Trimming removed 4 bases from V and 1 base from J, with 7 bases in between. Per germline, CDR1 MGHRA and CDR2 YSYEKL. CDR3 coding DNA: TGCGCCAGCAGCCTTCGACTGAACACCGGGGAGCTGTTTTTT. Amino acids: CASSLRLNTGELFF.

Here the CDR3 reads CASSRPGQGYEQYF. The CDR3 region has the DNA TGTGCCAGCAGCCGGCCGGGACAGGGCTACGAGCAGTACTTC. The chain links TRBV7-9 to TRBJ2-7; TRBD1 agrees at 9 bases. Germline V gene lookup returns CDR1 SEHNR and CDR2 FQNEAQ (reference sequence). The CDR3 totals 14 residues. Trimming removed 5 bases from V and 3 bases from J; junction bases left unmatched: 5.

The chain employs TRBV5-6 and TRBJ2-3, with TRBD2 matching over 7 bases. J was trimmed by 4 bases and V by 0 bases; bases with no gene match: 2. The germline V gene has CDR1 SGHDT and CDR2 YYEEEE. This CDR3 has 14 residues. The DNA for the CDR3 is TGTGCCAGCAGCTTGGGGGACTACTCAGATACGCAGTATTTT. The encoded protein is CASSLGDYSDTQYF.

This rearrangement joins TRBV6-5 to TRBJ1-5; no reliable D call. Trimming pared 5 bases from V and 4 bases from J, leaving 3 bases between. Germline V gives CDR1 MNHEY, CDR2 SVGAGI. CDR3 size: 11 residues. The CDR3: CASSLNQPQHF. The CDR3 nucleotides are TGTGCCAGCAGTCTTAATCAGCCCCAGCATTTT.

This chain connects TRBV27 to TRBJ2-7; 7 bases fit TRBD1. The CDR3 has 14 residues. Germline trimming cut 3 bases from V and 3 bases from J; bases unmatched to any gene: 5. Germline V gene data show CDR1 as MNHEY and CDR2 as SMNVEV (reference sequence). CDR3 residues: CASSLERGHYEQYF. In nucleotides, the CDR3 is TGTGCCAGCAGTTTGGAAAGGGGGCACTACGAGCAGTACTTC.

This chain uses TRBV5-4 with TRBJ2-7, with TRBD1 matching 8 bases. This CDR3 has 13 amino acids. CDR1 is SGHNT and CDR2 is YYREEE in the germline V gene (reference sequence). J was trimmed by 7 bases and V by 10 bases; bases with no gene match: 13. The CDR3 reads CAATRQGSDEQYF. DNA of the CDR3: TGTGCCGCCACGAGACAGGGGTCGGATGAGCAGTACTTC.

This chain connects TRBV19 to TRBJ2-2, with a tentative D call TRBD1 (5 bases). Germline CDR1 reads LNHDA; CDR2 reads SQIVND (reference sequence). The CDR3 consists of 14 residues. V was cut by 7 bases and J by 5 bases, with 14 bases left in between. The DNA for the CDR3 is TGTGCCAGTAACACAGGTTTTAATACCGGGGAGCTGTTTTTT. Residues: CASNTGFNTGELFF.

With respect to this clone: Germline is not matched at one junction end, which may reflect a read error. V gene TRBV4-2 combines with J gene TRBJ1-1; D not certain. The CDR3 loop spans 14 amino acids. CDR1 and CDR2 from the germline V gene are LGHNA and YNFKEQ. The CDR3 nucleotides read TGTGCCAGCAGCCAAGATCTTGAGAACGCTGAAGCTTTCTTT. Its protein is CASSQDLENAEAFF.